These 5 T cell receptor beta chains were all obtained from the same sample, sequenced in a study of cytomegalovirus exposure and HLA in healthy donors. The PCR ran on 60 Vbeta and 13 Jbeta primers. Only in-frame clones appear in the TCRdb table, and some are missing; sequencing was by immunoSEQ multiplex PCR. The sample holds approximately 140,000 clones, approximately 80% seen once. Material for sequencing was PBMCs. These receptor sequences come from a man younger than 35 in good health and CMV-seronegative.

The chain links TRBV5-1 to TRBJ2-7; 12 bases map to TRBD1. This CDR3 contains 16 residues. J was trimmed by 4 bases and V by 4 bases; bases with no gene match: 9. CDR1 and CDR2 from the germline V gene are SGHRS and YFSETQ. Here the CDR3 reads CASSLRPGQGAYEQYF. The CDR3, as DNA: TGCGCCAGCAGCCTACGTCCGGGACAGGGGGCTTACGAGCAGTACTTC.

The chain uses TRBV18 and TRBJ1-1, with 9 bases identical to TRBD1. The CDR3 runs 15 residues. Losses at the gene ends were 3 bases for V and 1 base for J; bases not matched to a gene: 3. Germline V gives CDR1 KGHSH, CDR2 LQKENI. CDR3 nucleotide sequence: TGTGCCAGCTCACCCCAGACAGGGGGGAACACTGAAGCTTTCTTT. This sequence encodes CASSPQTGGNTEAFF. Combining the CDR3 with reference TRBV18 and TRBJ1-1 gives the whole variable domain NAGVMQNPRHLVRRRGQEARLRCSPMKGHSHVYWYRQLPEEGLKFMVYLQKENIIDESGMPKERFSAEFPKEGPSILRIQQVVRGDSAAYFCASSPQTGGNTEAFFGQGTRLTVV.

The gene calls are TRBV6-1 and TRBJ2-7; no firm D call. V lost 2 bases, J lost 4 bases, and 9 bases lay in between. The CDR3 has 13 residues. CDR1 and CDR2 from the germline V gene are MNHNS and SASEGT. The DNA of the CDR3 is TGTGCCAGCAGTGAACTCAATCAGTACGAGCAGTACTTC. It yields the protein CASSELNQYEQYF.

The rearrangement links TRBV5-1 to TRBJ2-5; D is unresolved. This CDR3 is built from 13 residues. Per the germline V gene, CDR1 is SGHRS and CDR2 is YFSETQ. V was cut by 0 bases and J by 3 bases, with 6 bases left in between. DNA of the CDR3: TGCGCCAGCAGCTTGGAAGCGAAAGAGACCCAGTACTTC. Its translation: CASSLEAKETQYF.

The genes are TRBV18 and TRBJ2-7; TRBD1 aligns across 7 bases. This CDR3 contains 19 residues. Germline CDR1 reads KGHSH; CDR2 reads LQKENI. Unmatched junction bases numbered 15, after V lost 1 base and J lost 0 bases. CDR3 in amino acids: CASSPLRAGGVVNSYEQYF. DNA for the CDR3: TGTGCCAGCTCACCACTTCGGGCAGGGGGTGTTGTAAACTCCTACGAGCAGTACTTC.